This T cell receptor beta chain was found in a study of blood T cell repertoires in COVID-19. Study summary: The United States, Italy and Spain were the sources of the acute and convalescent COVID-19 samples. T cells, B-cell-depleted T cells, or PBMCs provided the cDNA or gDNA that served as material.

Germline V gene lookup returns CDR1 SGHTA and CDR2 FQGNSA. Trimming removed 5 bases from V and 4 bases from J, with 12 bases in between. The CDR3 totals 14 residues. In the authors' workflow: Estimates of nucleated cell counts were drawn from the amplification of reference gene primers. Produced via immunoSEQ multiplex PCR; TCRdb's table is partial and in-frame only. V, J and clone size derive from that table, while D and trimming were established from the DNA sequence. The sample yields about 240,000 clones, roughly nine tenths seen once. The sample was peripheral blood. This TCR was sampled from a man aged 55 to 70 with acute or convalescent COVID-19. V and J are TRBV7-2 and TRBJ1-5; D remains unclear. CDR3 coding DNA: TGTGCCAGCAGCCAGAGGGCAGCTAATCAGCCCCAGCATTTT. This encodes CASSQRAANQPQHF.